These 9 T cell receptor beta chains share one sample of origin, sequenced in a study of blood T cells in healthy people across ages. Sample-barcoded 5' priming and a J-beta primer mix drove a second PCR of roughly 6 to 12 cycles. TCRdb re-analysed the 5' RACE reads in MiXCR, keeping a single row per CDR3 protein. The sample holds fewer than 800,000 distinct CDR3 sequences, about 21% seen once. The sample was blood. Receptors originate from an older man in good health.

The chain links TRBV6-5 to TRBJ2-1; perhaps TRBD2 as D (6 bases). Trimming cost V 9 bases and J 0 bases, with 12 bases left between them. This CDR3 is 14 amino acids long. Germline V gene data show CDR1 as MNHEY and CDR2 as SVGAGI. The CDR3 protein is CASQISGSYNEQFF. CDR3 nucleotides: TGTGCCAGTCAAATTAGCGGCTCCTACAATGAGCAGTTCTTC.

The rearrangement joins TRBV20-1 to TRBJ2-3; 8 bases agree with TRBD1. After removal of 1 base from V and 6 bases from J, the junction contained 3 bases not matched to a gene. CDR1 DFQATT and CDR2 SNEGSKA come from the germline V gene (reference sequence). The CDR3 contains 13 residues. For the CDR3, the DNA is TGCAGTGCTAGAGCGACAGGGGAGGATACGCAGTATTTT. Translating it yields CSARATGEDTQYF.

This clonotype was counted between two and nine times. This rearrangement joins TRBV20-1 to TRBJ2-3; 10 bases match TRBD2. This CDR3 is built from 16 residues. Unmatched junction bases numbered 11, after V lost 5 bases and J lost 3 bases. Germline V gives CDR1 DFQATT, CDR2 SNEGSKA (reference sequence). The CDR3 region is CSARLAGTRRTDTQYF. CDR3 coding DNA: TGCAGTGCTCGACTAGCGGGTACAAGGAGGACAGATACGCAGTATTTT.

This clonotype was observed at least ten times. The chain links TRBV4-3 to TRBJ2-3; D not resolved. Germline V CDR1 and CDR2: LGHNA, YSLEER. This CDR3 region has 16 residues. Trimming left V 4 bases short and J 0 bases short, with 14 bases between. CDR3 region: CASSPLLSGSTDTQYF. The CDR3 coding sequence is TGCGCCAGCAGCCCTCTACTGTCGGGCAGCACAGATACGCAGTATTTT.

This clonotype has just a few counts. V usage is TRBV2 and J usage is TRBJ2-5; 9 positions agree with TRBD2. Germline V gene data show CDR1 as SNHLY and CDR2 as FYNNEI. The junction had 11 bases not matched to a gene; V was cut back by 4 bases and J by 11 bases. The CDR3 runs to 14 residues. DNA for the CDR3: TGTGCCAGCAGTGTGGATAGCGGGAGTCAAGAGCAGTACTTC. Protein product: CASSVDSGSQEQYF.

The genes are TRBV5-1 and TRBJ2-1, with 12 positions matching TRBD2. CDR1 is SGHRS and CDR2 is YFSETQ in the germline V gene. There are 16 residues in the CDR3. The V and J ends lost 3 bases and 4 bases, in that order; junction bases with no gene match: 5. CDR3 bases: TGCGCCAGCAGCTGGACTAGCGGGACGAATTACAATGAGCAGTTCTTC. Its translation: CASSWTSGTNYNEQFF.

This clonotype was counted ten times or more. The chain recombines TRBV5-1 with TRBJ2-3; 9 bases are a match to TRBD1. The length of the CDR3 is 15 residues. Trimming cost V 5 bases and J 3 bases; bases outside gene matches: 7. Germline V lookup: CDR1 SGHRS, CDR2 YFSETQ. The CDR3 region has the DNA TGCGCCAGCAGACCGGGACAGGGAGTGACAGATACGCAGTATTTT. This sequence encodes CASRPGQGVTDTQYF. The full variable domain, with the rest looked up from reference TRBV5-1 and TRBJ2-3, is KAGVTQTPRYLIKTRGQQVTLSCSPISGHRSVSWYQQTPGQGLQFLFEYFSETQRNKGNFPGRFSGRQFSNSRSEMNVSTLELGDSALYLCASRPGQGVTDTQYFGPGTRLTVL.

Comment on this clonotype: This may come from a read error, since a much larger clone is one base off. The chain uses TRBV29-1 and TRBJ1-2; a possible D gene is TRBD1 (5 bases). The CDR3 is made up of 13 amino acids. Germline CDR1 and CDR2: SQVTM and ANQGSEA. V lost 4 bases and J lost 0, with 9 bases in between. As DNA, the CDR3 is TGCAGCGTTGGGCAGGGCCCTAACTATGGCTACACCTTC. Protein product: CSVGQGPNYGYTF.

The chain joins TRBV20-1 to TRBJ2-1; 9 bases match TRBD2. CDR3 length: 14 residues. Losses at the gene ends were 3 bases for V and 6 bases for J; bases not matched to a gene: 6. Germline assignment: CDR1 DFQATT and CDR2 SNEGSKA (reference sequence). CDR3 DNA sequence: TGCAGTGCTAGGACTAGCGGTCCGTTCAATGAGCAGTTCTTC. Its protein product is CSARTSGPFNEQFF.